A single sample is the source of the 17 T cell receptor beta chains below, sequenced in a study of early T cells in non-severe SARS-CoV-2 infection. TCRdb re-called the 5' RACE reads with MiXCR, one entry per CDR3 protein. The sample consists of approximately 62,000 distinct CDR3 sequences, around 12% of them appearing once. The sample consisted of whole blood. The receptors derive from an adult who was a healthcare worker with PCR-confirmed SARS-CoV-2 infection or an uninfected control (not recorded which).

This clonotype has ten or more counts. This chain uses TRBV5-1 with TRBJ2-3, with 8 bases lining up with TRBD1. The CDR3 runs 15 residues. CDR1 SGHRS and CDR2 YFSETQ come from the germline V gene. Losses at the gene ends were 4 bases for V and 2 bases for J; bases not matched to a gene: 6. The CDR3 nucleotides are TGCGCCAGCAGCCTCGGACAGGGAGACACAGATACGCAGTATTTT. Protein product: CASSLGQGDTDTQYF.

The chain links TRBV29-1 to TRBJ1-4; maybe TRBD1 (5 bases). V was cut by 4 bases and J by 2 bases, with 8 bases left in between. There are 13 residues in the CDR3. Germline V gene sequence: CDR1 SQVTM, CDR2 ANQGSEA. The CDR3 protein is CSVVQGTNEKLFF. As DNA, the CDR3 is TGCAGCGTTGTCCAGGGTACTAATGAAAAACTGTTTTTT.

This clonotype has at least ten counts. The chain combines TRBV11-2 with TRBJ1-2; D ambiguous. Trimming left V 0 bases short and J 4 bases short, with 9 bases between. CDR1 SGHAT and CDR2 FQNNGV come from the germline V gene. CDR3 length equals 14 residues. CDR3 sequence reads: CASSLESEIYGYTF. As DNA, the CDR3 is TGTGCCAGCAGCTTAGAGAGTGAGATCTATGGCTACACCTTC.

This clonotype was seen only a few times. V usage is TRBV27 and J usage is TRBJ2-1; 10 bases are a match to TRBD1. With 5 bases clipped from V and 9 bases from J, the junction kept 7 bases outside the gene matches. The germline V gene has CDR1 MNHEY and CDR2 SMNVEV (reference sequence). This CDR3 is 14 amino acids long. This CDR3 reads CASSPGTGVFEQFF. CDR3 DNA sequence: TGTGCCAGCAGTCCAGGGACAGGGGTTTTTGAGCAGTTCTTC.

The V and J genes are TRBV20-1 and TRBJ1-6, with D maybe TRBD1 (5 bases). The CDR3 spans 13 residues. V lost 2 bases to trimming and J lost 16 bases, with 18 bases between them. The germline V gene has CDR1 DFQATT and CDR2 SNEGSKA (reference sequence). CDR3 amino acids: CSARTTTGLSLHF. The CDR3 coding sequence is TGCAGTGCTAGAACCACTACAGGCCTCTCACTCCACTTT.

This clonotype was detected only a few times. The CDR3 reads CAISGQGLTEAFF. CDR3 sequence (DNA): TGTGCCATCAGTGGTCAGGGTCTAACTGAAGCTTTCTTT. This sequence joins TRBV10-3 and TRBJ1-1; D perhaps matches TRBD1 (5 bases). Germline CDR1 ENHRY, CDR2 SYGVKD. The CDR3 has 13 residues. V gave up 4 bases and J gave up 5 bases, with 11 bases separating them.

This chain links TRBV5-1 with TRBJ2-1, with TRBD1 identical over 9 bases. The CDR3 is 15 amino acids. Germline CDR1 SGHRS, CDR2 YFSETQ. Unmatched junction bases numbered 4, after V lost 4 bases and J lost 2 bases. The CDR3 here is CASSLGQGAYNEQFF. CDR3 DNA sequence: TGCGCCAGCAGCCTGGGACAGGGTGCCTACAATGAGCAGTTCTTC.

This clonotype was counted ten times or more. The chain recombines TRBV20-1 with TRBJ2-5; TRBD2 matches 10 bases. This CDR3 comprises 13 residues. J gave up 1 base and V 7 bases, and 3 bases lay outside the gene matches. The germline gives CDR1 DFQATT, CDR2 SNEGSKA (reference sequence). CDR3 DNA: TGCAGTGGGACTAGCGGCGGCCAAGAGACCCAGTACTTC. It translates to CSGTSGGQETQYF.

This chain links TRBV28 with TRBJ2-7, with 8 bases aligning to TRBD2. Germline-derived CDR1 and CDR2 are MDHEN and SYDVKM. V was pared by 3 bases and J by 3 bases, with 7 bases of the junction left unmatched. The CDR3 totals 15 residues. This CDR3 reads CASSLGREALYEQYF. CDR3 coding DNA: TGTGCCAGCAGTTTGGGGCGGGAGGCCCTCTACGAGCAGTACTTC. Based on the CDR3 plus reference TRBV28 and TRBJ2-7, the full variable domain is DVKVTQSSRYLVKRTGEKVFLECVQDMDHENMFWYRQDPGLGLRLIYFSYDVKMKEKGDIPEGYSVSREKKERFSLILESASTNQTSMYLCASSLGREALYEQYFGPGTRLTVT.

The chain combines TRBV12-3 or TRBV12-4 with TRBJ1-2, with a tentative D call TRBD1 (5 bases). V lost 2 bases and J 8 bases, leaving 18 bases between the germline ends. The CDR3 has 15 residues. CDR3 in amino acids: CASSLRSQGLGGYTF. The CDR3 nucleotides are TGTGCCAGCAGTTTACGTTCCCAGGGTTTGGGAGGCTACACCTTC.

The chain carries TRBV28 and TRBJ1-2; no reliable D call. The V end was cut by 5 bases, the J end by 4 bases, with 17 bases between. The germline CDR1 and CDR2 sequences are MDHEN and SYDVKM. The CDR3 runs to 15 residues. The CDR3 DNA reads TGTGCCAGCAGTCCTCGAATCAGGCTAGGCTATGGCTACACCTTC. This sequence encodes CASSPRIRLGYGYTF.

This clonotype was observed a few times. This sequence joins TRBV15 and TRBJ1-5; no reliable D call. Per the germline V gene, CDR1 is LNHNV and CDR2 is YYDKDF (reference sequence). V was shortened by 0 bases and J by 5 bases, with 8 bases between the two germline ends. The CDR3 has 14 amino acids. The CDR3 sequence: CATSRDRADQPQHF. CDR3 coding DNA: TGTGCCACCAGCAGAGATCGCGCGGATCAGCCCCAGCATTTT.

This clonotype was seen at least ten times. The chain combines TRBV7-9 with TRBJ1-1, with a weak D call TRBD1 (6 bases). The length of the CDR3 is 14 residues. The V gene lost 1 base and the J gene lost 4 bases, with 10 bases spanning the gap. CDR1 is SEHNR and CDR2 is FQNEAQ in the germline V gene (reference sequence). CDR3 loop: CASSLEGGRTEAFF. The CDR3 region has the DNA TGTGCCAGCAGCTTAGAAGGGGGACGCACTGAAGCTTTCTTT. The entire variable domain, with the rest obtained from reference TRBV7-9 and TRBJ1-1, is as follows: DTGVSQNPRHKITKRGQNVTFRCDPISEHNRLYWYRQTLGQGPEFLTYFQNEAQLEKSRLLSDRFSAERPKGSFSTLEIQRTEQGDSAMYLCASSLEGGRTEAFFGQGTRLTVV.

This clonotype was seen more than once but under ten times. The chain uses TRBV20-1 and TRBJ1-2, with D tentatively TRBD1 (6 bases). CDR1 DFQATT and CDR2 SNEGSKA come from the germline V gene (reference sequence). The CDR3 has 13 residues. V dropped 0 bases and J dropped 8 bases, with 13 bases sitting between them. In DNA, the CDR3 is TGCAGTGCTAGAGATCAGGGGATCTCAGGCTACACCTTC. This codes for CSARDQGISGYTF.

This clonotype was detected ten times or more. V and J are TRBV3-1 and TRBJ2-1, with D perhaps matching TRBD1 (5 bases). The CDR3 length is 14 residues. Trimming stripped 4 bases from V and 4 bases from J, with 11 bases between. Germline loops: CDR1 LGHDT, CDR2 YNNKEL (reference sequence). The CDR3 DNA is TGTGCCAGCAGCCCCTGGGGCGAATACAATGAGCAGTTCTTC. This gives the protein CASSPWGEYNEQFF.

This clonotype appeared a few times. The chain recombines TRBV29-1 with TRBJ1-1; no clear D. Germline assignment: CDR1 SQVTM and CDR2 ANQGSEA. CDR3 size: 12 residues. Between the trimmed V and J ends, which lost 7 bases and 1 base, there was a span of 10 bases. CDR3: CSGAPRNTEAFF. The CDR3 DNA is TGCAGCGGTGCGCCCCGGAACACTGAAGCTTTCTTT.

There are many counts of this clonotype. The V call is TRBV4-1, the J call TRBJ2-1; 11 nucleotides line up with TRBD2. The germline gives CDR1 MGHRA, CDR2 YSYEKL. Trimming took 0 bases from V and 6 from J; bases not matched to a gene: 1. This CDR3 has 15 amino acids. CDR3 in amino acids: CASSQEGTSGNEQFF. CDR3 nucleotides: TGCGCCAGCAGCCAAGAGGGGACTAGCGGCAATGAGCAGTTCTTC.